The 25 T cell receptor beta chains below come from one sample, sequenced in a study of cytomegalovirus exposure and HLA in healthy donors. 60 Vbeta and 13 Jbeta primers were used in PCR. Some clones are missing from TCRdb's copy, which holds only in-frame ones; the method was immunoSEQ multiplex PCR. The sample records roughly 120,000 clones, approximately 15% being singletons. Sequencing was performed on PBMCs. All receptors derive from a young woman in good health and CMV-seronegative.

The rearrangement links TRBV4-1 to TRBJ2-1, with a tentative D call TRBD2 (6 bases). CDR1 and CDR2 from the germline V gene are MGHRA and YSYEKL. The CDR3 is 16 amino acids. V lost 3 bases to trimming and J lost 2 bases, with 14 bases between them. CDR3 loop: CASSHSQPGAYNEQFF. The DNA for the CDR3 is TGCGCCAGCAGCCACAGCCAGCCGGGGGCCTACAATGAGCAGTTCTTC.

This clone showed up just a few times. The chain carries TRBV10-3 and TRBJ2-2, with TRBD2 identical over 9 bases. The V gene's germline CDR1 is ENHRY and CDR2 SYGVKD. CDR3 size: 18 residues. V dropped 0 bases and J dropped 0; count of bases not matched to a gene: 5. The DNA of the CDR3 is TGTGCCATCAGTGAGTCAGGTCTAGCGGGGACGAACACCGGGGAGCTGTTTTTT. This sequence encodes CAISESGLAGTNTGELFF.

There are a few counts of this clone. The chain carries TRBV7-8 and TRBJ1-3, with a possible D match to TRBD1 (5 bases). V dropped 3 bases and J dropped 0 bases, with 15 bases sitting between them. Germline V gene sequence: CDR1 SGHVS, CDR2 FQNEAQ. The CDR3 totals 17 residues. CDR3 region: CASSFSGGSGSGNTIYF. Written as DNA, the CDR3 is TGTGCCAGCAGCTTCTCGGGGGGGTCGGGCTCTGGAAACACCATATATTTT.

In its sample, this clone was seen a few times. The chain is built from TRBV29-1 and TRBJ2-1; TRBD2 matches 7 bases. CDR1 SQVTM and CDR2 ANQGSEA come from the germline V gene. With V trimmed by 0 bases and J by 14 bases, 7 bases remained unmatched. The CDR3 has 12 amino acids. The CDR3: CSVEEGRAGKFF. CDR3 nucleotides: TGCAGCGTTGAAGAAGGGAGGGCAGGGAAGTTCTTC.

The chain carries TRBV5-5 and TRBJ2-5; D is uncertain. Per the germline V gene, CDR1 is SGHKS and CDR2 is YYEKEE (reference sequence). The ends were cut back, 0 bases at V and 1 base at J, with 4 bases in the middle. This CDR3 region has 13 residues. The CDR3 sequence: CASSLGLQETQYF. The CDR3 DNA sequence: TGTGCCAGCAGCTTGGGGCTCCAAGAGACCCAGTACTTC.

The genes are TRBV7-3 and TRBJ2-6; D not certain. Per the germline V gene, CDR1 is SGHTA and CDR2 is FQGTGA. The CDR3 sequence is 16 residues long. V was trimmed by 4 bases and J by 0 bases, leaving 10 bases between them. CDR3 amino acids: CASSWRGSSGANVLTF. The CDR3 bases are TGTGCCAGCAGCTGGCGAGGTAGCTCTGGGGCCAACGTCCTGACTTTC.

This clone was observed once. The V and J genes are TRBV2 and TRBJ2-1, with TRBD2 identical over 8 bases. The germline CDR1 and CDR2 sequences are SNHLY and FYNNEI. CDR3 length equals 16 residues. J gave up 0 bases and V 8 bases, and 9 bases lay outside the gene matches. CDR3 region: CASLPGLGVSYNEQFF. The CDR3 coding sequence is TGTGCCAGCCTTCCGGGACTAGGGGTCTCCTACAATGAGCAGTTCTTC. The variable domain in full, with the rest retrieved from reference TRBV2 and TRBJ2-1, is EPEVTQTPSHQVTQMGQEVILRCVPISNHLYFYWYRQILGQKVEFLVSFYNNEISEKSEIFDDQFSVERPDGSNFTLKIRSTKLEDSAMYFCASLPGLGVSYNEQFFGPGTRLTVL.

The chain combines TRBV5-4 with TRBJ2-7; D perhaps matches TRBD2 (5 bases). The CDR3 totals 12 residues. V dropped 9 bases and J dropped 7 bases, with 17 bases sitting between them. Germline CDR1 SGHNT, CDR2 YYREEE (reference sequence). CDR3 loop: CATTQRGLEQYF. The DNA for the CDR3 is TGTGCCACCACCCAACGAGGACTGGAGCAGTACTTC.

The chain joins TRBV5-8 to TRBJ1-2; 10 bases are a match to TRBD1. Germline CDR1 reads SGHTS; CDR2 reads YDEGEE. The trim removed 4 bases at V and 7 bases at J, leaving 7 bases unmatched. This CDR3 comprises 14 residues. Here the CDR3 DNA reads TGTGCCAGCAGCCTTCGACAGGGGGCCTCTGGCTACACCTTC. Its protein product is CASSLRQGASGYTF.

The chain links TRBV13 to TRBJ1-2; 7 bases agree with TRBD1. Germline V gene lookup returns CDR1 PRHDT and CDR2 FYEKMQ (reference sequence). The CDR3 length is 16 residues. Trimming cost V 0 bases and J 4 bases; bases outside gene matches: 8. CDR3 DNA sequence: TGTGCCAGCAGCTTAGGTTCAGGGGGACCTGGCTATGGCTACACCTTC. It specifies CASSLGSGGPGYGYTF.

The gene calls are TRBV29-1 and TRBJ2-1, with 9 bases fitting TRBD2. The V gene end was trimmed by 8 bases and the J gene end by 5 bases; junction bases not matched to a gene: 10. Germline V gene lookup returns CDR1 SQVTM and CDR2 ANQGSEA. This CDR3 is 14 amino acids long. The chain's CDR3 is CSTDRLAGNNEQFF. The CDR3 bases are TGCAGCACCGACCGGCTAGCGGGAAACAATGAGCAGTTCTTC.

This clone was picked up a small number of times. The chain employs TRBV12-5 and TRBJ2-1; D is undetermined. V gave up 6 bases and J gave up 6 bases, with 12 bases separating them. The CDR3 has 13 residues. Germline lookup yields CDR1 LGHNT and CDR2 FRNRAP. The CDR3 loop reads CASGPDSSNEQFF. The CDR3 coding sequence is TGTGCTAGTGGCCCCGATTCGAGCAATGAGCAGTTCTTC. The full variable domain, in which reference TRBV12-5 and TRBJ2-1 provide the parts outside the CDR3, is DARVTQTPRHKVTEMGQEVTMRCQPILGHNTVFWYRQTMMQGLELLAYFRNRAPLDDSGMPKDRFSAEMPDATLATLKIQPSEPRDSAVYFCASGPDSSNEQFFGPGTRLTVL.

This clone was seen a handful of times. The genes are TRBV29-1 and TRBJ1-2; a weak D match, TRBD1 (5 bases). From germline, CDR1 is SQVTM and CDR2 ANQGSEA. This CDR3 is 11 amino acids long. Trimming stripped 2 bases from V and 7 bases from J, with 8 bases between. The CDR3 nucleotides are TGCAGCGTTGAACAGGGAGGTGGCTACACCTTC. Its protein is CSVEQGGGYTF.

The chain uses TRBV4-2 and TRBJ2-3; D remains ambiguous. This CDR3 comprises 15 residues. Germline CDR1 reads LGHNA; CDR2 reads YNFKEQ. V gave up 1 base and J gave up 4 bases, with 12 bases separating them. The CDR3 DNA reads TGTGCCAGCAGCCAAGGGGTGGCGGCCCCAGATACGCAGTATTTT. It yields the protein CASSQGVAAPDTQYF.

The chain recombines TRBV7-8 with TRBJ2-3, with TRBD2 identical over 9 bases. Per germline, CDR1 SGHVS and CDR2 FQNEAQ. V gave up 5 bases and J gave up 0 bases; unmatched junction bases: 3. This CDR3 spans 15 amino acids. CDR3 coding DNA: TGTGCCAGCAGCGCACTAGCGGGCAGCACAGATACGCAGTATTTT. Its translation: CASSALAGSTDTQYF. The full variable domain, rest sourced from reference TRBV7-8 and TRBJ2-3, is GAGVSQSPRYKVAKRGQDVALRCDPISGHVSLFWYQQALGQGPEFLTYFQNEAQLDKSGLPSDRFFAERPEGSVSTLKIQRTQQEDSAVYLCASSALAGSTDTQYFGPGTRLTVL.

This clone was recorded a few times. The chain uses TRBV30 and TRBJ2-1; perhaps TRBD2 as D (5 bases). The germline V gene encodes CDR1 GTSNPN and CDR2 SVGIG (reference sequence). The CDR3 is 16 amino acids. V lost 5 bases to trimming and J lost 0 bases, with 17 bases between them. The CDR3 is CAWSPGIRSSYNEQFF. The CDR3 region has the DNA TGTGCCTGGTCCCCCGGGATCAGGAGCTCCTACAATGAGCAGTTCTTC.

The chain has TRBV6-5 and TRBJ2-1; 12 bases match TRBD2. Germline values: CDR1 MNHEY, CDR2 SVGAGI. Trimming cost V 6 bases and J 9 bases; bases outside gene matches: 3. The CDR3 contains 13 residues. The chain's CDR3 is CASRETSGSEQFF. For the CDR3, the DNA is TGTGCCAGCAGGGAGACTAGCGGGAGTGAGCAGTTCTTC.

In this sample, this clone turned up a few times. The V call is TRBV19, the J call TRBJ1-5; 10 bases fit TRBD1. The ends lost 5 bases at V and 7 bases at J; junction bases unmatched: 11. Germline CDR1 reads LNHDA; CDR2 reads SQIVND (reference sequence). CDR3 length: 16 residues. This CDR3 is CASSARTGTGEQPQHF. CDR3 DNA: TGTGCCAGTAGTGCCCGTACCGGGACAGGGGAACAGCCCCAGCATTTT.

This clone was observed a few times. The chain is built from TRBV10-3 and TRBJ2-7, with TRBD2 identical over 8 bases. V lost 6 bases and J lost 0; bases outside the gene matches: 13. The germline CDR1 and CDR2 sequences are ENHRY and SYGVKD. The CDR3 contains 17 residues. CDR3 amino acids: CAIRTFRLATSSYEQYF. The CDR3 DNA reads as TGTGCCATCAGGACTTTTCGACTAGCGACGAGCTCCTACGAGCAGTACTTC.

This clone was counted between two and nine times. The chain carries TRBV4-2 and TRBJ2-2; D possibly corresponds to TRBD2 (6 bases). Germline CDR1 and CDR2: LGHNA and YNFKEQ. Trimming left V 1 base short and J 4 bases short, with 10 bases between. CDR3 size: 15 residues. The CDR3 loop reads CASSQVRDPTGELFF. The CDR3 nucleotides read TGTGCCAGCAGCCAAGTGCGGGACCCCACCGGGGAGCTGTTTTTT.

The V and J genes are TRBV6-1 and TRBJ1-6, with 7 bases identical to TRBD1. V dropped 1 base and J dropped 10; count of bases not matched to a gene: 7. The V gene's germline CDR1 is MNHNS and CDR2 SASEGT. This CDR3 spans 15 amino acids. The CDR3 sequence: CASSEETGNGSPLHF. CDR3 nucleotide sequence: TGTGCCAGCAGTGAAGAGACAGGGAACGGGTCACCCCTCCACTTT.

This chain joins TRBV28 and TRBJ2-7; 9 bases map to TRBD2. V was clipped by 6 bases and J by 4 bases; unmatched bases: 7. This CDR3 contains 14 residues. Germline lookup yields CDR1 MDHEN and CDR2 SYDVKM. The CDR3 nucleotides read TGTGCCAGCAGCTCTAGCGGGACCTCTTACGAGCAGTACTTC. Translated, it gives CASSSSGTSYEQYF.

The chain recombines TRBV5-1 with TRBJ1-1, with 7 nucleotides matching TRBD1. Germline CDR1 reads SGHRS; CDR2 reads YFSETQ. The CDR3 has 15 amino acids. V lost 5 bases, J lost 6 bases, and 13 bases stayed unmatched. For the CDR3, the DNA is TGCGCCAGCAGTCTGGGGGTCAGGGGGAGCGCTGAAGCTTTCTTT. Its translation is CASSLGVRGSAEAFF.

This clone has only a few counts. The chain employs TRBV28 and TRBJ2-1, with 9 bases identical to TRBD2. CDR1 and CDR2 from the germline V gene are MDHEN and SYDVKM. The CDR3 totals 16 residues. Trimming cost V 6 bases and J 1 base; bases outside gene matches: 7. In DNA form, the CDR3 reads TGTGCCAGCAGGGGTAGCGGGAGTGGATCCTACAATGAGCAGTTCTTC. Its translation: CASRGSGSGSYNEQFF.

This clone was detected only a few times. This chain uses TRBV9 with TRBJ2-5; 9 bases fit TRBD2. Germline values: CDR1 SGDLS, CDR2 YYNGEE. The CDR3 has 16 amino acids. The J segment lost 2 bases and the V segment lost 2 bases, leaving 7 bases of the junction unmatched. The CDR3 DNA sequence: TGTGCCAGCAGCGTGTCCGGGACTAGCTCTCAAGAGACCCAGTACTTC. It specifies CASSVSGTSSQETQYF. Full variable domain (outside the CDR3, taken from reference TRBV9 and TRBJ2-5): DSGVTQTPKHLITATGQRVTLRCSPRSGDLSVYWYQQSLDQGLQFLIQYYNGEERAKGNILERFSAQQFPDLHSELNLSSLELGDSALYFCASSVSGTSSQETQYFGPGTRLLVL.